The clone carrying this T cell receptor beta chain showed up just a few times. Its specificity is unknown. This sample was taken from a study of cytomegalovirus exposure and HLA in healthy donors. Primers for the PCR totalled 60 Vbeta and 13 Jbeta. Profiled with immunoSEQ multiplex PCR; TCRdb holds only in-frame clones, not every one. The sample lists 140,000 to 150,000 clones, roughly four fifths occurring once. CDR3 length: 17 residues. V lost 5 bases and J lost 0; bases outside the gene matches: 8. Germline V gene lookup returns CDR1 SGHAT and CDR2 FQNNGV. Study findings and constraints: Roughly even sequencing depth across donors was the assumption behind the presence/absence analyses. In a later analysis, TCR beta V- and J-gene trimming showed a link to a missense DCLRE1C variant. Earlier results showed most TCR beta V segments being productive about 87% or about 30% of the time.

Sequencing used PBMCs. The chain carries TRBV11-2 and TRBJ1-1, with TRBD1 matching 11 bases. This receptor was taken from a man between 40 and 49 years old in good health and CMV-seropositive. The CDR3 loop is CASSPTDRGPMNTEAFF. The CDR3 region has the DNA TGTGCCAGCAGCCCCACGGACAGGGGGCCCATGAACACTGAAGCTTTCTTT.